Below are 18 T cell receptor beta chains sequenced from a single sample in a study of blood T cell repertoires in COVID-19. Generated by immunoSEQ multiplex PCR, the TCRdb table keeps only in-frame clones and is missing some. The repertoire holds over 150,000 clones, with around 80% as singletons. The sequenced material came from peripheral blood. The source of these receptors is a human donor in a cohort sampled during active COVID-19.

The chain carries TRBV15 and TRBJ1-4; D gene uncertain. The V end lost 0 bases, the J end lost 4 bases, and 9 bases lay between the germline ends. Germline V lookup: CDR1 LNHNV, CDR2 YYDKDF (reference sequence). The CDR3 is made up of 15 amino acids. The CDR3 sequence is CATSRDLAYNEKLFF. In DNA, the CDR3 is TGTGCCACCAGCAGAGATCTAGCTTATAATGAAAAACTGTTTTTT. The full variable domain, with the rest looked up from reference TRBV15 and TRBJ1-4, is DAMVIQNPRYQVTQFGKPVTLSCSQTLNHNVMYWYQQKSSQAPKLLFHYYDKDFNNEADTPDNFQSRRPNTSFCFLDIRSPGLGDTAMYLCATSRDLAYNEKLFFGSGTQLSVL.

The V and J genes are TRBV6-6 and TRBJ2-7; TRBD2 matches 10 bases. V gave up 5 bases and J gave up 5 bases; unmatched junction bases: 6. Looked up from germline, CDR1 is MNHNY and CDR2 is SVGAGI (reference sequence). This CDR3 has 14 amino acids. The CDR3 protein is CASSPLAGGHEQYF. As DNA, the CDR3 is TGTGCCAGCAGTCCATTAGCGGGGGGCCACGAGCAGTACTTC.

This sequence joins TRBV5-1 and TRBJ2-7; D might be TRBD2 (6 bases). With 4 bases removed from V and 1 base from J, the gap between germline ends came to 15 bases. CDR3 length equals 15 residues. Per germline, CDR1 SGHRS and CDR2 YFSETQ. The CDR3 region has the DNA TGCGCCAGCAGCCCCCCGACTAGTTTTTCCTACGAGCAGTACTTC. Protein product: CASSPPTSFSYEQYF.

This rearrangement joins TRBV2 to TRBJ1-1; 8 nucleotides match TRBD1. The J segment lost 5 bases and the V segment lost 5 bases, leaving 7 bases of the junction unmatched. Per germline, CDR1 SNHLY and CDR2 FYNNEI. This CDR3 is built from 14 residues. The CDR3 reads CASSTGTGKTEAFF. The CDR3 coding sequence is TGTGCCAGCAGTACCGGGACAGGAAAGACTGAAGCTTTCTTT.

The chain uses TRBV9 and TRBJ2-3; D perhaps matches TRBD1 (5 bases). Trimming cost V 3 bases and J 0 bases, with 11 bases left between them. There are 15 residues in the CDR3. The germline gives CDR1 SGDLS, CDR2 YYNGEE. CDR3 sequence (DNA): TGTGCCAGCAGCGCCAGACAGAGTAGCACAGATACGCAGTATTTT. Protein: CASSARQSSTDTQYF.

V is TRBV13 and J is TRBJ2-7, with 7 nucleotides matching TRBD1. V gave up 6 bases and J gave up 3 bases; unmatched junction bases: 5. Germline V gene sequence: CDR1 PRHDT, CDR2 FYEKMQ (reference sequence). This CDR3 spans 13 amino acids. The CDR3 loop reads CASRDRSHYEQYF. DNA for the CDR3: TGTGCCAGCAGGGACAGGTCTCACTACGAGCAGTACTTC.

The chain uses TRBV11-3 and TRBJ2-2, with 9 bases fitting TRBD2. Germline V gene data show CDR1 as SGHNT and CDR2 as YENEEA. The CDR3 totals 14 residues. The V and J ends lost 5 bases and 6 bases, in that order; junction bases with no gene match: 4. CDR3 residues: CASSGGGRAGELFF. The DNA of the CDR3 is TGTGCCAGCAGCGGAGGCGGGAGGGCCGGGGAGCTGTTTTTT. Full variable domain (missing parts from reference TRBV11-3 and TRBJ2-2): EAGVVQSPRYKIIEKKQPVAFWCNPISGHNTLYWYLQNLGQGPELLIRYENEEAVDDSQLPKDRFSAERLKGVDSTLKIQPAELGDSAVYLCASSGGGRAGELFFGEGSRLTVL.

The chain carries TRBV19 and TRBJ2-7; tentative D call: TRBD1 (6 bases). Trimming pared 1 base from V and 3 bases from J, leaving 16 bases between. This CDR3 region has 16 residues. CDR1 and CDR2 from the germline V gene are LNHDA and SQIVND (reference sequence). CDR3 protein: CASSIAKGQGLYEQYF. In DNA form, the CDR3 reads TGTGCCAGTAGTATAGCTAAGGGGCAGGGGCTCTACGAGCAGTACTTC.

This clone appeared once. V and J are TRBV27 and TRBJ2-5; 8 bases agree with TRBD2. Germline V CDR1 and CDR2: MNHEY, SMNVEV (reference sequence). J gave up 5 bases and V 6 bases, and 23 bases lay outside the gene matches. CDR3 length equals 19 residues. Here the CDR3 DNA reads TGTGCCAGCAGGCCCCGTCGGAGGTACGGGGGGGACGTTGGGGAGACCCAGTACTTC. It codes for CASRPRRRYGGDVGETQYF.

This sequence joins TRBV7-8 and TRBJ1-2; 7 bases line up with TRBD1. J was trimmed by 7 bases and V by 3 bases; bases with no gene match: 2. Germline assignment: CDR1 SGHVS and CDR2 FQNEAQ. This CDR3 is built from 12 residues. The CDR3 DNA reads TGTGCCAGCAGCTTCCGGGACAGTGGCTACACCTTC. Translated: CASSFRDSGYTF.

The rearrangement links TRBV7-6 to TRBJ1-5, with TRBD1 identical over 7 bases. The CDR3 runs to 17 residues. Germline-derived CDR1 and CDR2 are SGHVS and FNYEAQ. The V segment lost 5 bases and the J segment 2 bases; nucleotides outside the gene matches: 12. CDR3 DNA sequence: TGTGCCAGCAGCCCGAAAAAAGGGCAGGGGGGCAATCAGCCCCAGCATTTT. Translating it yields CASSPKKGQGGNQPQHF. The entire variable domain, with the rest obtained from reference TRBV7-6 and TRBJ1-5, is as follows: GAGVSQSPRYKVTKRGQDVALRCDPISGHVSLYWYRQALGQGPEFLTYFNYEAQQDKSGLPNDRFSAERPEGSISTLTIQRTEQRDSAMYRCASSPKKGQGGNQPQHFGDGTRLSIL.

J is TRBJ1-4 and V is TRBV13; 10 nucleotides agree with TRBD1. This CDR3 comprises 16 residues. J gave up 8 bases and V 4 bases, and 10 bases lay outside the gene matches. The germline V gene has CDR1 PRHDT and CDR2 FYEKMQ (reference sequence). CDR3 sequence (DNA): TGTGCCAGCAGCTCATGGCGGACAGGGGGAGGAGAAAAACTGTTTTTT. Translating gives CASSSWRTGGGEKLFF.

This chain connects TRBV30 to TRBJ1-1; unclear D gene. Trimming stripped 0 bases from V and 2 bases from J, with 7 bases between. The CDR3 spans 13 residues. The germline V gene has CDR1 GTSNPN and CDR2 SVGIG (reference sequence). CDR3 DNA: TGTGCCTGGAGTGTACGAGAAAACACTGAAGCTTTCTTT. Translation: CAWSVRENTEAFF.

The chain employs TRBV20-1 and TRBJ2-7, with D perhaps TRBD1 (8 bases). Trimming took off 3 bases at V and 4 bases at J, with 19 bases between the two ends. Germline V gene data show CDR1 as DFQATT and CDR2 as SNEGSKA (reference sequence). This CDR3 contains 15 residues. The CDR3 DNA reads TGCAGTGCTAGTAGCGGGTGGACAGGGACTTACGAGCAGTACTTC. Protein: CSASSGWTGTYEQYF.

This clone was seen just once. The rearrangement links TRBV5-1 to TRBJ1-3, with D possibly matching TRBD1 (6 bases). Looked up from germline, CDR1 is SGHRS and CDR2 is YFSETQ. Trimming took 4 bases from V and 3 from J, leaving 14 bases between them. This CDR3 contains 15 residues. For the CDR3, the DNA is TGCGCCAGCAGCCTGGACAGAATAGATGGAAACACCATATATTTT. Translating gives CASSLDRIDGNTIYF.

The chain has TRBV7-9 and TRBJ1-1; 7 bases match TRBD1. Germline assignment: CDR1 SEHNR and CDR2 FQNEAQ (reference sequence). With V trimmed by 3 bases and J by 1 base, 2 bases remained unmatched. The CDR3 covers 14 residues. The CDR3 DNA is TGTGCCAGCAGCTTTTCAGGGGGGAACACTGAAGCTTTCTTT. This codes for CASSFSGGNTEAFF. Complete variable domain (other parts from reference TRBV7-9 and TRBJ1-1): DTGVSQNPRHKITKRGQNVTFRCDPISEHNRLYWYRQTLGQGPEFLTYFQNEAQLEKSRLLSDRFSAERPKGSFSTLEIQRTEQGDSAMYLCASSFSGGNTEAFFGQGTRLTVV.

V usage is TRBV5-1 and J usage is TRBJ2-2, with 10 bases fitting TRBD1. V lost 4 bases and J lost 4; bases outside the gene matches: 4. This CDR3 is 15 amino acids long. CDR1 and CDR2 (germline): SGHRS, YFSETQ. This CDR3 is CASSLWTGGTGELFF. CDR3 in DNA: TGCGCCAGCAGCCTTTGGACAGGGGGCACCGGGGAGCTGTTTTTT. Complete variable domain (other parts from reference TRBV5-1 and TRBJ2-2): KAGVTQTPRYLIKTRGQQVTLSCSPISGHRSVSWYQQTPGQGLQFLFEYFSETQRNKGNFPGRFSGRQFSNSRSEMNVSTLELGDSALYLCASSLWTGGTGELFFGEGSRLTVL.

J is TRBJ1-2 and V is TRBV5-1, with TRBD1 as a possible D gene (5 bases). Germline V gives CDR1 SGHRS, CDR2 YFSETQ. The CDR3 runs to 16 residues. Trimming left V 0 bases short and J 3 bases short, with 15 bases between. The CDR3 DNA reads as TGCGCCAGCAGCTTGGGACCCCCCAGGGAAGACTATGGCTACACCTTC. It encodes CASSLGPPREDYGYTF.